Described below is a single TCR beta chain sequence and its context. These data come from a study of blood T cell repertoires in COVID-19. Study-level information: Acute and convalescent COVID-19 specimens originated in the United States, Italy and Spain. PBMCs, B-cell-depleted T cells, or T cells provided the cDNA or gDNA that made up the material.

CDR1 is SGHVS, CDR2 FNYEAQ, per germline. The CDR3 length is 16 residues. With V trimmed by 0 bases and J by 4 bases, 6 bases remained unmatched. In the original workflow: It was from reference gene primer amplification that nucleated cell counts were estimated. Measured with immunoSEQ multiplex PCR; TCRdb has only the in-frame clones, and not every one. V and J calls and clone size are copied from that table; D and trimming were computed from the DNA. Among some 300,000 clones, approximately 88% were seen once, and the ten largest hold approximately 7.2%. The sequence was collected from a woman younger than 45 who had recovered from COVID-19. The sequencing input was peripheral blood. V usage is TRBV7-6 and J usage is TRBJ2-1; 7 nucleotides agree with TRBD1. For the CDR3, the DNA is TGTGCCAGCAGCTTAGCTGGTCGGGACAGTTACAATGAGCAGTTCTTC. Translating it yields CASSLAGRDSYNEQFF.